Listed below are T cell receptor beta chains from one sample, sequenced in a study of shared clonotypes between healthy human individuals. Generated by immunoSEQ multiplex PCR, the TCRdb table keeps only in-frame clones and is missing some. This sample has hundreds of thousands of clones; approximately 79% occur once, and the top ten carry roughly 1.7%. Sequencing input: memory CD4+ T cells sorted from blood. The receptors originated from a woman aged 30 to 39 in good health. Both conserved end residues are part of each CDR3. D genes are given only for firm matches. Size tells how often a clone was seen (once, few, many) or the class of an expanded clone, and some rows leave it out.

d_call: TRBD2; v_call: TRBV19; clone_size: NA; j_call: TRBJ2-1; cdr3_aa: CASRLAGGFNLNEQFF; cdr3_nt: TGTGCCAGCAGACTAGCGGGAGGTTTTAATTTGAATGAGCAGTTCTTC
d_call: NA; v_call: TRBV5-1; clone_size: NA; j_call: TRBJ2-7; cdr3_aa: CASSSWGREDEQYF; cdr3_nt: TGCGCCAGCAGCTCCTGGGGCAGGGAGGACGAGCAGTACTTC
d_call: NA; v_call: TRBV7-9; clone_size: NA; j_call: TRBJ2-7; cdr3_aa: CASSPQIGSPYEQYF; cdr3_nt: TGTGCCAGCAGCCCCCAGATCGGGAGCCCCTACGAGCAGTACTTC
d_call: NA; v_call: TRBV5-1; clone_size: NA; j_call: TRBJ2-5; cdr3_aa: CASSHDRETQYF; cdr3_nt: TGCGCCAGCAGCCACGACCGGGAGACCCAGTACTTC
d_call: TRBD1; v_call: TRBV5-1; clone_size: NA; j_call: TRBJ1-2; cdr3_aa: CASSSGTGDFYTF; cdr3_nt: TGCGCCAGCAGTTCCGGGACAGGGGATTTCTACACCTTC
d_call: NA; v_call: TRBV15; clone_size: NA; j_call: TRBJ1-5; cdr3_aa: CATSREEAGGDNQPQHF; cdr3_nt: TGTGCCACCAGCAGAGAGGAGGCAGGCGGGGATAATCAGCCCCAGCATTTT
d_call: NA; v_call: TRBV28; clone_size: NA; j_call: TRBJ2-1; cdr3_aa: CASTSRDRFNEQFF; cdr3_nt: TGTGCCAGCACATCAAGGGACCGATTCAATGAGCAGTTCTTC
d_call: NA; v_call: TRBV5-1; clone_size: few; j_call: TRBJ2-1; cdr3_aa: CASSQDSAGYNEQFF; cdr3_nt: TGCGCCAGCAGCCAGGACTCCGCCGGCTACAATGAGCAGTTCTTC
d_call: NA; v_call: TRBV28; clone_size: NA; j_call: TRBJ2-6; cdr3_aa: CASSPSGANVLTF; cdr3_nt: TGTGCCAGCAGCCCGTCTGGGGCCAACGTCCTGACTTTC
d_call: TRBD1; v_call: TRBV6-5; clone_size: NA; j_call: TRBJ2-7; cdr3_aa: CASSAGTAIYEQYF; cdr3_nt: TGTGCCAGCAGTGCCGGGACAGCAATCTACGAGCAGTACTTC
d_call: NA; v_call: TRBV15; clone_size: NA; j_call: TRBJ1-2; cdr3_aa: CATSPGQGPYGYTF; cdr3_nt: TGTGCCACCAGTCCGGGGCAGGGCCCCTATGGCTACACCTTC
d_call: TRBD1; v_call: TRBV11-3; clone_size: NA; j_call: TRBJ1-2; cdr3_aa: CASSLVRQGEGYTF; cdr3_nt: TGTGCCAGCAGCCTAGTGCGGCAGGGGGAGGGCTACACCTTC
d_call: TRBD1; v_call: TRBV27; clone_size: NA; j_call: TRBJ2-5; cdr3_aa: CASSPRDRGRETQYF; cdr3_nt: TGTGCCAGCAGTCCGCGGGACAGGGGGCGAGAGACCCAGTACTTC
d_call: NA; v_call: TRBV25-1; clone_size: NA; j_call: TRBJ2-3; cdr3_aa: CASSDQGGKTDTQYF; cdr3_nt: TGTGCCAGCAGTGACCAGGGCGGGAAGACAGATACGCAGTATTTT
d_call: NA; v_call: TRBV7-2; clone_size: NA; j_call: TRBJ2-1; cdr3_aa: CASSLRPASYNEQFF; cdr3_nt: TGTGCCAGCAGCTTACGGCCAGCCTCCTACAATGAGCAGTTCTTC
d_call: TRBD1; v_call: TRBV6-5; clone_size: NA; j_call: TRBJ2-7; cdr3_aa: CASSLGQGPYEQYF; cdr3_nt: TGTGCCAGCAGTTTGGGACAGGGGCCGTACGAGCAGTACTTC
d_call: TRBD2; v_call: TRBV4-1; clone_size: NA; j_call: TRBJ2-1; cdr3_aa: CASSRPGLAGYNEQFF; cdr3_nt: TGCGCCAGCAGCCGACCGGGACTAGCGGGTTACAATGAGCAGTTCTTC
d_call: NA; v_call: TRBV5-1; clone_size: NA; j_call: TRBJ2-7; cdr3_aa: CASSLSSGTSYEQYF; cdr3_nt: TGCGCCAGCAGCTTATCTTCTGGGACCTCCTACGAGCAGTACTTC
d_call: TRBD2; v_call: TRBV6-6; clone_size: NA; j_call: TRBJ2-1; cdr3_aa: CASTHRTSGRHEQFF; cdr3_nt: TGTGCCAGCACCCACCGGACTAGCGGGAGGCATGAGCAGTTCTTC
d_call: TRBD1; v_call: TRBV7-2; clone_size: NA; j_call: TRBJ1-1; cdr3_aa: CASSPGGRGRGRTEAFF; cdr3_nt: TGTGCCAGCAGCCCCGGAGGCAGGGGGCGAGGTAGGACTGAAGCTTTCTTT
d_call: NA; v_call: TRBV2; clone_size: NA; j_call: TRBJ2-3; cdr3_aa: CASQGGISTDTQYF; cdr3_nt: TGTGCCAGCCAAGGGGGGATTAGCACAGATACGCAGTATTTT
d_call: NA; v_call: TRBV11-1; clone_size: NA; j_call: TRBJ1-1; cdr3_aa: CASSHQTENTEAFF; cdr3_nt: TGTGCCAGCAGCCATCAGACAGAGAACACTGAAGCTTTCTTT
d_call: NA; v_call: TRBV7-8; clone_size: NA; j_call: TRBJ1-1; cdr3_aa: CASSLALGVFGEAFF; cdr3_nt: TGTGCCAGCAGCTTAGCGTTAGGGGTGTTCGGTGAAGCTTTCTTT
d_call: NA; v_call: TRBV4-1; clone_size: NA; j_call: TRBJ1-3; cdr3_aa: CASSQGSRREAGNTIYF; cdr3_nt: TGCGCCAGCAGCCAAGGCAGCAGGAGGGAAGCAGGAAACACCATATATTTT
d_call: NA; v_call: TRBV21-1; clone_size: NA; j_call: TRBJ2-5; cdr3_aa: CASSTAIRAGLKGTQYF; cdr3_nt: TGTGCCAGCTCAACCGCGATCAGGGCAGGGCTTAAGGGGACCCAGTACTTC
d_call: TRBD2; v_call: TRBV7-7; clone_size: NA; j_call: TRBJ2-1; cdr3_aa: CASSRNLAGAGDEQFF; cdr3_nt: TGTGCCAGCAGCCGCAATTTAGCGGGAGCAGGCGATGAGCAGTTCTTC
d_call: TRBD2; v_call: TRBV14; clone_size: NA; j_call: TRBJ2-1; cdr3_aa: CASSHLQLAGRRNEQFF; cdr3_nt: TGTGCCAGCAGCCACCTGCAACTAGCGGGAAGGAGAAATGAGCAGTTCTTC
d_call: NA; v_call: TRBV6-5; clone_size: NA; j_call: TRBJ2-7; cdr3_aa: CASRTEGFSYEQYF; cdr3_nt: TGTGCCAGCAGGACAGAGGGATTCTCCTACGAGCAGTACTTC
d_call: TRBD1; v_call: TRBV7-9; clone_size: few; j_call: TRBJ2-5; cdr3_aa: CASSLNRGEETQYF; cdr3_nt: TGTGCCAGCAGCCTCAACAGGGGAGAGGAGACCCAGTACTTC
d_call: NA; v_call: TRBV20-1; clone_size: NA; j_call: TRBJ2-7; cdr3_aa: CSASRGYEQYF; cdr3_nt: TGCAGTGCTAGTAGGGGCTACGAGCAGTACTTC
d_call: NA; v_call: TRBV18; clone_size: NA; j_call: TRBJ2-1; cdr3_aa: CASSPRDMNNEQFF; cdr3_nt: TGTGCCAGCTCACCAAGGGACATGAACAATGAGCAGTTCTTC
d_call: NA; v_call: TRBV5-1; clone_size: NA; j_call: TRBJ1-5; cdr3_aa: CASSLNPGSNQPQHF; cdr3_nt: TGCGCCAGCAGCTTAAATCCAGGTAGCAATCAGCCCCAGCATTTT
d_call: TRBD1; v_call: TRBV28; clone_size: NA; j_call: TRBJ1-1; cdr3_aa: CASSSGQGVGEAFF; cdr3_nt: TGTGCCAGCAGTTCGGGACAGGGGGTTGGTGAAGCTTTCTTT
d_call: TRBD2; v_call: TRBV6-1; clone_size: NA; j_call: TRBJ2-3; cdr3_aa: CASRVLAETDTQYF; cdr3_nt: TGTGCCAGCAGAGTACTAGCGGAGACAGATACGCAGTATTTT
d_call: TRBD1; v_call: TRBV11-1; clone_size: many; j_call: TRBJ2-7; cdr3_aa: CASSSGDSTYEQYF; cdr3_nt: TGTGCCAGCAGCAGTGGGGACAGCACCTACGAGCAGTACTTC
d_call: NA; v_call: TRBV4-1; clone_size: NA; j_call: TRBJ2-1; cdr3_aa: CASSSLPPLQSSYNEQFF; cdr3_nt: TGCGCCAGCAGCTCTTTACCACCTCTCCAAAGCTCCTACAATGAGCAGTTCTTC
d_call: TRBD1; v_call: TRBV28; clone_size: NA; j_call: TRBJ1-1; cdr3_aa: CASRTQGQINTEAFF; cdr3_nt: TGTGCCAGCAGGACTCAGGGACAGATTAACACTGAAGCTTTCTTT
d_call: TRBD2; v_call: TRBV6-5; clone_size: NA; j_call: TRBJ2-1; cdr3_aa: CASSLSGNSYNEQFF; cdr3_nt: TGTGCCAGCAGTCTGAGCGGGAACTCCTACAATGAGCAGTTCTTC
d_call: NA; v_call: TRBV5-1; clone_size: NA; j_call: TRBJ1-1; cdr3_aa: CASSLRGAGVTEAFF; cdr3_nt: TGCGCCAGCAGCCTTCGGGGCGCGGGGGTCACTGAAGCTTTCTTT